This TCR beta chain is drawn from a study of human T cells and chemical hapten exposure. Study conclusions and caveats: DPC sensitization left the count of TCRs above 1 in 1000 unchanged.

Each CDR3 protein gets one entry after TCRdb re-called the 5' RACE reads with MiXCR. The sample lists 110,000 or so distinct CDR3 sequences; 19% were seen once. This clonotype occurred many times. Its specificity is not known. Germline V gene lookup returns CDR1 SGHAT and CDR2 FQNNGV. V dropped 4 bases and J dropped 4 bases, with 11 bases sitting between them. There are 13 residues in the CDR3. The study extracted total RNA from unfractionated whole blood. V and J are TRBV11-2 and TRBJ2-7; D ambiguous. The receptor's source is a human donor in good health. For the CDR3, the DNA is TGTGCCAGCAGCTCGGGTCCACAATACGAGCAGTACTTC. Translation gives CASSSGPQYEQYF.